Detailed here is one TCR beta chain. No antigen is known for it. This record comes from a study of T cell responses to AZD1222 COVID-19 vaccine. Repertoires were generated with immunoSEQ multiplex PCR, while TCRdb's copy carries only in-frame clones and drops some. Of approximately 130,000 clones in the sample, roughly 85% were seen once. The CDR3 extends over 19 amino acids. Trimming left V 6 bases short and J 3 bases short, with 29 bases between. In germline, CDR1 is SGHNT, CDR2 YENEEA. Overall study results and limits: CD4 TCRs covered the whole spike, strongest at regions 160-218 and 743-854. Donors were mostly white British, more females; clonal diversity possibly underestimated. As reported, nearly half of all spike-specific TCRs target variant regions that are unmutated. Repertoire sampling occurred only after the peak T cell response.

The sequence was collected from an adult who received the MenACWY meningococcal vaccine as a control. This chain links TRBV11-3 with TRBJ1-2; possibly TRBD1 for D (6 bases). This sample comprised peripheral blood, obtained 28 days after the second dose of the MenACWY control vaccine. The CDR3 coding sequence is TGTGCCAGCAGTTTCCGCCCGGGGGGCCGTCGGAAAGTTGACTATGGCTACACCTTC. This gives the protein CASSFRPGGRRKVDYGYTF. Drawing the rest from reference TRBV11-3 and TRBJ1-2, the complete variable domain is EAGVVQSPRYKIIEKKQPVAFWCNPISGHNTLYWYLQNLGQGPELLIRYENEEAVDDSQLPKDRFSAERLKGVDSTLKIQPAELGDSAVYLCASSFRPGGRRKVDYGYTFGSGTRLTVV.